The table lists the clone carrying this T cell receptor (beta chain) with a few counts. Its specificity is not known. The sample originates from a study of blood T cells in healthy people across ages. Germline-derived CDR1 and CDR2 are SGHRS and YFSETQ. The CDR3 has 15 residues. V was pared by 4 bases and J by 6 bases, with 11 bases of the junction left unmatched. Study-wide results and caveats: As naive T cell percentage varied, TCR beta diversity correlated strongly with it.

Through a sample-barcoded 5' primer and a J-beta primer mix, a second PCR was run for roughly 6 to 11 cycles. The template-switch adaptor, which had 12 random nucleotides, put a tag on each cDNA molecule. There were at least 3 million CDR3-containing paired-end reads obtained from each sample. One entry per CDR3 protein, called by TCRdb with MiXCR from the 5' RACE reads. The repertoire holds fewer than 1,200,000 distinct CDR3 sequences, about 25% seen once, with around 0.75% in the top ten. The same specimen was also included in a second study, on T cells of mothers and their children. That investigation notes: Second-PCR primer M1S introduced sample barcodes and 2-4 random nucleotides.

The V and J genes are TRBV5-1 and TRBJ2-7; the match to TRBD1 covers 9 bases. This receptor was identified in a girl aged 2 to 9 in good health. The source material was blood. As DNA, the CDR3 is TGCGCCAGCAGCCTGACCGGGACAGGGCAGGTCGAGCAGTACTTC. As protein: CASSLTGTGQVEQYF.